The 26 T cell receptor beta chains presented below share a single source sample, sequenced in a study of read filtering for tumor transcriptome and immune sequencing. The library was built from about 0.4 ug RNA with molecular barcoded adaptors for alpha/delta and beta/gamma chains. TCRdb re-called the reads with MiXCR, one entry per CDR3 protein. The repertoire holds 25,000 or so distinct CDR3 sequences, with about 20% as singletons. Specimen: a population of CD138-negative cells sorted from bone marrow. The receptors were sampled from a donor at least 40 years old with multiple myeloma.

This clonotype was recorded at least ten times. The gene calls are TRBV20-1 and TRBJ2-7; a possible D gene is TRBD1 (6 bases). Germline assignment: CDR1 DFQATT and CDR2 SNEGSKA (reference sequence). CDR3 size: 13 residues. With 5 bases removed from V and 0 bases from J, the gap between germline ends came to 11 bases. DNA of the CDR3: TGCAGTGCTCTCGCGGACAGCTCCTACGAGCAGTACTTC. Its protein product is CSALADSSYEQYF.

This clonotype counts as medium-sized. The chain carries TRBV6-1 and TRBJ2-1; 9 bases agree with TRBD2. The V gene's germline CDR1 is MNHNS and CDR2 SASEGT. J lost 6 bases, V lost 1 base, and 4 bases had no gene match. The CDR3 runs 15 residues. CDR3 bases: TGTGCCAGCAGTGAAGGGAGCGGGGGGCTCAATGAGCAGTTCTTC. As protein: CASSEGSGGLNEQFF.

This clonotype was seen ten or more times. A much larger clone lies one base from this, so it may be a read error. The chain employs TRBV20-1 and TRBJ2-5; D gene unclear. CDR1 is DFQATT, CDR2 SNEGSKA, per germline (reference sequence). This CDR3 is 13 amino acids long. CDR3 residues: CSARAGNQETQCF. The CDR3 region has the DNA TGCAGTGCACGGGCAGGAAATCAAGAGACCCAGTGCTTC.

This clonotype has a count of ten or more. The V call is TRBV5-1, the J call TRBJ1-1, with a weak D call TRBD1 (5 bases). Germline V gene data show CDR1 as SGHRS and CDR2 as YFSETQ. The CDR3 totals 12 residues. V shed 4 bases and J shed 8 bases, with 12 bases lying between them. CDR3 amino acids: CASSVEGVEAFF. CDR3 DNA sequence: TGCGCCAGCAGCGTGGAAGGGGTGGAAGCTTTCTTT.

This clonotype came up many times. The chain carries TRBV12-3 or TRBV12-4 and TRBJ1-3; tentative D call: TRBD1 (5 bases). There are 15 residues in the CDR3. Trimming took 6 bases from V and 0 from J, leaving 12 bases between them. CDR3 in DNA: TGTGCCAGCAGCCGGGACGGAAACTCTGGAAACACCATATATTTT. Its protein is CASSRDGNSGNTIYF.

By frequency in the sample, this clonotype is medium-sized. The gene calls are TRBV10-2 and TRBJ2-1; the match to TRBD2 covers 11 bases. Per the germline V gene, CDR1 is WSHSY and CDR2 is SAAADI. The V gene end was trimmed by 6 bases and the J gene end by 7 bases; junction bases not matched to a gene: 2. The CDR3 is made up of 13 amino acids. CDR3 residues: CASRLAGVNEQFF. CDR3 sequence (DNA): TGCGCCAGCAGACTAGCGGGAGTAAATGAGCAGTTCTTC.

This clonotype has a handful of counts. CDR3 sequence reads: CSVEDGGAGGGNSNTQYF. In nucleotides, the CDR3 is TGCAGCGTTGAAGATGGGGGAGCAGGGGGCGGCAACTCAAATACGCAGTATTTT. The chain recombines TRBV29-1 with TRBJ2-3, with 8 nucleotides matching TRBD1. Trimming removed 0 bases from V and 7 bases from J; junction bases left unmatched: 18. Germline CDR1 reads SQVTM; CDR2 reads ANQGSEA. CDR3 size: 18 residues.

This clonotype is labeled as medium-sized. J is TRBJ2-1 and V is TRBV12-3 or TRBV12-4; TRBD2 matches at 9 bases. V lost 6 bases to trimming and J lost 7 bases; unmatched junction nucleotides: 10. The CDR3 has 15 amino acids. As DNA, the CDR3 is TGTGCCAGCAGCCCAGGACTAGCGTCCGCTAATGAGCAGTTCTTC. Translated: CASSPGLASANEQFF.

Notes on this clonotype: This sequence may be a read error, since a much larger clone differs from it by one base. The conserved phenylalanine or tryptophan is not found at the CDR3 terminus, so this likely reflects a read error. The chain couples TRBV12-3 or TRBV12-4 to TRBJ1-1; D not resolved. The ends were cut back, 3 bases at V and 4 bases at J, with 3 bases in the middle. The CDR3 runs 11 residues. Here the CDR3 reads CASSLTTEAFS. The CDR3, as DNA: TGTGCCAGCAGTTTGACCACTGAAGCTTTCTCT.

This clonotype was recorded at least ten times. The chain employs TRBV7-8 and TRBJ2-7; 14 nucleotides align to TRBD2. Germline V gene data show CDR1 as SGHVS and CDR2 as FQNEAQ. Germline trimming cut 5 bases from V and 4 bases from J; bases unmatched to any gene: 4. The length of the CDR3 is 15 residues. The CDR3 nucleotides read TGTGCCAGCAGCCAAAGGACTAGCGGGAGGTACGAGCAGTACTTC. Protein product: CASSQRTSGRYEQYF.

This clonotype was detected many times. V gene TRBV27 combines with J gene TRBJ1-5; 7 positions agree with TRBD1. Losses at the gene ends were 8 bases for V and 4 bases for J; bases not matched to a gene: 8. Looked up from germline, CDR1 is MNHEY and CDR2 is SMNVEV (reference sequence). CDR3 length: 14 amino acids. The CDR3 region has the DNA TGTGCCAGCCGGGACAGACTAGATAATCAGCCCCAGCATTTT. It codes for CASRDRLDNQPQHF.

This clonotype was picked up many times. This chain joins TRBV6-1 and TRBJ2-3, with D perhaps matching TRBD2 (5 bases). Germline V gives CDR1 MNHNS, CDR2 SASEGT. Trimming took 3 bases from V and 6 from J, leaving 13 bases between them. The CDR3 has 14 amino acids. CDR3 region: CASSDQSGSDTQYF. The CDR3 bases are TGTGCCAGCAGTGATCAAAGCGGTTCCGATACGCAGTATTTT.

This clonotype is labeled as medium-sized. Here the CDR3 DNA reads TGTGCCAGCAGTTTACCACCCCGGCGGGAGGGCCCATCCAGCTCCTACAATGAGCAGTTCTTC. Translation: CASSLPPRREGPSSSYNEQFF. The chain combines TRBV28 with TRBJ2-1, with 9 bases that match TRBD2. The CDR3 has 21 residues. Looked up from germline, CDR1 is MDHEN and CDR2 is SYDVKM. V was clipped by 2 bases and J by 0 bases; unmatched bases: 17. The whole variable domain, filled in from reference TRBV28 and TRBJ2-1, reads DVKVTQSSRYLVKRTGEKVFLECVQDMDHENMFWYRQDPGLGLRLIYFSYDVKMKEKGDIPEGYSVSREKKERFSLILESASTNQTSMYLCASSLPPRREGPSSSYNEQFFGPGTRLTVL.

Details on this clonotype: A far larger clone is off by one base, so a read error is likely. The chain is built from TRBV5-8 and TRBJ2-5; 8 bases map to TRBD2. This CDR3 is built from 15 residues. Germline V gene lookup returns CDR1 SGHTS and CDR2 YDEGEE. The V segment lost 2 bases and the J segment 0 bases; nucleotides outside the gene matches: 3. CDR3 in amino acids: CASSFGGGYQETQYF. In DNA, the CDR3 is TGTGCCAGCAGCTTCGGGGGGGGATACCAAGAGACCCAGTACTTC.

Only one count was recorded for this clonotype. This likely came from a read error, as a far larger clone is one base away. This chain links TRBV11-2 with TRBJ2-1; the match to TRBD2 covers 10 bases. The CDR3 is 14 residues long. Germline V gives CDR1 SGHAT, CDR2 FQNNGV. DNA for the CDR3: TGTGCCAGCAGCGATCTAGCGGGGACTAGCGAGCAGCTCTTC. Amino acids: CASSDLAGTSEQLF.

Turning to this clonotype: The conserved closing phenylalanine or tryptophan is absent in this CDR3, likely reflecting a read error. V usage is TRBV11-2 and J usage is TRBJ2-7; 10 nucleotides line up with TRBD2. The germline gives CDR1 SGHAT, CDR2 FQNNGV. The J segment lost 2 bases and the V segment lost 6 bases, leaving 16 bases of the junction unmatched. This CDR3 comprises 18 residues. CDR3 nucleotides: TGTGCCAGCAGGACAATAGCGGGAGGTTACCGGAGGACCTACGAGCAGTACATC. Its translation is CASRTIAGGYRRTYEQYI.

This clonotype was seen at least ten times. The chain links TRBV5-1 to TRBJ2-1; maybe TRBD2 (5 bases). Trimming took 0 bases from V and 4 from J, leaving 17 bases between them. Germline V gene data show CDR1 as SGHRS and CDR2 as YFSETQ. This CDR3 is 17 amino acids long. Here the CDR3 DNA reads TGCGCCAGCAGCTTGGTCTCTAGCCTCCCCAATTACAATGAGCAGTTCTTC. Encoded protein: CASSLVSSLPNYNEQFF.

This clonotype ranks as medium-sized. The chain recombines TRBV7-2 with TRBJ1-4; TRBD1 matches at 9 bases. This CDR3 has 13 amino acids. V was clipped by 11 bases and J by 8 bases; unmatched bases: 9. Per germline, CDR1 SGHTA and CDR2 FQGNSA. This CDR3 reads CACDTGGGEKLFF. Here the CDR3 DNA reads TGTGCCTGTGACACAGGGGGCGGGGAAAAACTGTTTTTT.

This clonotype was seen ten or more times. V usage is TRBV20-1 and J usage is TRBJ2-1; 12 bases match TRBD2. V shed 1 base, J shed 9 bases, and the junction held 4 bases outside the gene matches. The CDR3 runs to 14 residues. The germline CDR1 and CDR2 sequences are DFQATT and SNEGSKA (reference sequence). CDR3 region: CSARVTSGRSEQFF. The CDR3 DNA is TGCAGTGCTAGAGTAACTAGCGGGAGGAGTGAGCAGTTCTTC.

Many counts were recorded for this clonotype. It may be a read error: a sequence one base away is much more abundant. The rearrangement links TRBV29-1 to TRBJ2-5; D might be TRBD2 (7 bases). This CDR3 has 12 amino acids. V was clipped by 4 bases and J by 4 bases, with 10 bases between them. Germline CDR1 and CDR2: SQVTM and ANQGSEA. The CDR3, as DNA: TGCAGCGTTGGTGGGGGGGCAGAGACCCAGTACTTC. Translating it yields CSVGGGAETQYF.

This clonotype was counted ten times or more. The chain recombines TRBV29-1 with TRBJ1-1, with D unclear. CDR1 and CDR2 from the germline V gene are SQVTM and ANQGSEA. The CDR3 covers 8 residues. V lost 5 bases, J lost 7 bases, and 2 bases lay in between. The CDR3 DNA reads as TGCAGCGTTTATGAAGCTTTCTTT. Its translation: CSVYEAFF.

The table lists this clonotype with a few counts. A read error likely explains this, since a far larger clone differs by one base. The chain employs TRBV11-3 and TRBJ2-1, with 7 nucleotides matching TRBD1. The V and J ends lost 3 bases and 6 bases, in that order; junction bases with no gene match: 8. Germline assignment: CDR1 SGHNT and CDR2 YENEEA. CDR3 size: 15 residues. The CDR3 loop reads CASSLKGGRGNEQFF. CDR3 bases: TGTGCCAGCAGCTTGAAAGGGGGCCGGGGCAATGAGCAGTTCTTC.

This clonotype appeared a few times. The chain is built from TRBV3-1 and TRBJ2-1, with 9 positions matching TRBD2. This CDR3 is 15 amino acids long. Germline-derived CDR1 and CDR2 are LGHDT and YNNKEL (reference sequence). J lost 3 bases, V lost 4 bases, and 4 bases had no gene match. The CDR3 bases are TGTGCCAGCAGCCCCGGACTAGCGAGCTACAATGAGCAGTTCTTC. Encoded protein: CASSPGLASYNEQFF.

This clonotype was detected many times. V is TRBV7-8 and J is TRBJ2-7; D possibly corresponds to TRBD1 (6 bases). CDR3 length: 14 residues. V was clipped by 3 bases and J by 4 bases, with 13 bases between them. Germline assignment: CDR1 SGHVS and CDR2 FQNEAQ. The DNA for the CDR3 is TGTGCCAGCAGCTTTGGGGGCCAATTTTACGAGCAGTACTTC. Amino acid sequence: CASSFGGQFYEQYF. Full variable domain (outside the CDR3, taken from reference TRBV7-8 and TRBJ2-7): GAGVSQSPRYKVAKRGQDVALRCDPISGHVSLFWYQQALGQGPEFLTYFQNEAQLDKSGLPSDRFFAERPEGSVSTLKIQRTQQEDSAVYLCASSFGGQFYEQYFGPGTRLTVT.

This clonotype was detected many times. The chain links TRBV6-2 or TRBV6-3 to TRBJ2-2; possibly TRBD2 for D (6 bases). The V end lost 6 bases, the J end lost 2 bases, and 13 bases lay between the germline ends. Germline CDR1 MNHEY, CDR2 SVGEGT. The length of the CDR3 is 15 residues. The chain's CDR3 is CASRPGTFNTGELFF. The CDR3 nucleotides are TGTGCCAGCAGACCCGGGACTTTCAACACCGGGGAGCTGTTTTTT.

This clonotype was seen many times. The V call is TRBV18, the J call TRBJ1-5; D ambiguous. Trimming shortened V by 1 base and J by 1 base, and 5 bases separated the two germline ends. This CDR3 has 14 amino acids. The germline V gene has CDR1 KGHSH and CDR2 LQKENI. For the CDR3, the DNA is TGTGCCAGCTCACCACAGGGAAGCAATCAGCCCCAGCATTTT. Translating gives CASSPQGSNQPQHF.